This entry describes one T cell receptor beta chain. The data were taken from a study of blood T cell repertoires in COVID-19. The overall study: There were acute and convalescent COVID-19 samples, and they came from the United States, Italy and Spain. The analysed material was cDNA or gDNA that came from T cells, B-cell-depleted T cells, or PBMCs.

CDR1 and CDR2 from the germline V gene are SGHNT and YENEEA. CDR3 size: 14 residues. V shed 1 base and J 8 bases; nucleotides not matched to a gene: 3. Under the authors' procedure: Estimation of nucleated cell counts relied on the amplification of reference gene primers. Clones were sequenced by immunoSEQ multiplex PCR, and TCRdb holds only the in-frame ones, with some missing. V and J calls and clone size come straight from that table; D and trimming were deduced from the DNA. The sample has roughly 260,000 clones, over 75% seen once. The specimen was peripheral blood. The J gene is TRBJ2-5, the V gene TRBV11-3, with TRBD2 identical over 11 bases. The receptor comes from a woman aged 45 to 65 with acute or convalescent COVID-19. CDR3 in amino acids: CASSLGGTSGTQYF. CDR3 nucleotide sequence: TGTGCCAGCAGCTTAGGTGGGACTAGCGGTACCCAGTACTTC.